One sample yielded the 19 T cell receptor beta chains listed below, sequenced in a study of spatial heterogeneity in lung cancer. This sample's time point: sample taken at primary tumor resection. For these TCRs, the target antigens are not known. The study's findings and limits: Mutation counts in tumors were tracked by counts of expanded intratumoral alpha and beta TCRs.

MiXCR, run by TCRdb on the 5' RACE reads, gives a single entry per CDR3 protein. Of approximately 12,000 distinct CDR3 sequences in the sample, 9% to 13% were seen once. The sequencing here drew on lung tumor tissue, taken at surgery. The receptors shown here come from a female donor with early-stage non-small cell lung cancer.

This clonotype has only a few counts. V gene TRBV21-1 combines with J gene TRBJ2-5; the D call TRBD2 from the table was never checked on the DNA. TRBV21-1 is a pseudogene locus. The CDR3 extends over 11 amino acids. The CDR3 here is CRTRKEETQYF. The CDR3 coding sequence is TGTCGGACTAGGAAAGAAGAGACCCAGTACTTC.

The CDR3 spells CSVELAGAGDTQYF. The CDR3 DNA sequence: TGCAGCGTTGAACTAGCGGGAGCTGGGGATACGCAGTATTTT. The J gene is TRBJ2-3, the V gene TRBV29-1; the match to TRBD2 covers 10 bases. Germline V gene data show CDR1 as SQVTM and CDR2 as ANQGSEA. CDR3 length equals 14 residues. Trimming took 2 bases from V and 6 from J; bases not matched to a gene: 5.

The sample holds many counts of this clonotype. The rearrangement joins TRBV2 to TRBJ2-3, with D perhaps being TRBD1 or TRBD2 (6 bases each). Germline V lookup: CDR1 SNHLY, CDR2 FYNNEI. The V end lost 4 bases, the J end lost 3 bases, and 8 bases lay between the germline ends. This CDR3 region has 13 residues. As DNA, the CDR3 is TGTGCCAGCAGTGGGGGGGCAACAGATACGCAGTATTTT. This encodes CASSGGATDTQYF.

This clonotype turned up a few times. The chain has TRBV10-3 and TRBJ2-5; the D is unclear. V dropped 8 bases and J dropped 5 bases, with 9 bases sitting between them. The CDR3 runs 11 residues. The germline CDR1 and CDR2 sequences are ENHRY and SYGVKD. CDR3 sequence: CAISLGETQYF. The CDR3 DNA reads as TGTGCCATCTCCCTCGGCGAGACCCAGTACTTC.

This clonotype has at least ten counts. The gene calls are TRBV7-3 and TRBJ2-1; maybe TRBD2 (5 bases). CDR1 and CDR2 (germline): SGHTA, FQGTGA. This CDR3 region has 15 residues. Trimming pared 4 bases from V and 8 bases from J, leaving 18 bases between. The CDR3 loop is CASSSEAALRDEQFF. The CDR3, as DNA: TGTGCCAGCAGCTCCGAAGCGGCTCTACGGGATGAGCAGTTCTTC.

This clonotype was seen many times. The rearrangement joins TRBV6-5 to TRBJ2-7, with 8 positions matching TRBD1. The CDR3 totals 16 residues. With 6 bases clipped from V and 3 bases from J, the junction kept 13 bases outside the gene matches. CDR1 MNHEY and CDR2 SVGAGI come from the germline V gene. The CDR3 bases are TGTGCCAGCAGCTCAACCTCGACAGGGGCCAGCTACGAGCAGTACTTC. Amino acids: CASSSTSTGASYEQYF.

The chain recombines TRBV4-2 with TRBJ2-7; 8 nucleotides agree with TRBD2. Trimming at V came to 3 bases and at J to 0 bases, leaving 4 bases not matched to a gene. Germline V gene sequence: CDR1 LGHNA, CDR2 YNFKEQ. This CDR3 region has 15 residues. The CDR3 loop reads CASSQGLGVSYEQYF. CDR3 DNA: TGTGCCAGCAGCCAGGGACTAGGGGTCTCCTACGAGCAGTACTTC.

The J gene is TRBJ2-3, the V gene TRBV6-1, with 9 bases fitting TRBD2. Unmatched junction bases numbered 14, after V lost 4 bases and J lost 12 bases. CDR3 length: 15 residues. Germline V gene data show CDR1 as MNHNS and CDR2 as SASEGT. This CDR3 reads CASSGVGGSSGRQYF. In DNA form, the CDR3 reads TGTGCCAGCAGTGGTGTTGGGGGAAGTAGCGGGAGACAGTATTTT.

In its sample, this clonotype was seen many times. The CDR3 DNA follows: TGTGCCAGCAGTTATGGGACAGGCGGATCCGGGGAGCTGTTTTTT. It encodes CASSYGTGGSGELFF. The gene calls are TRBV6-5 and TRBJ2-2; 8 positions agree with TRBD1. The V and J ends lost 3 bases and 6 bases, in that order; junction bases with no gene match: 6. The CDR3 sequence is 15 residues long. Germline CDR1 and CDR2: MNHEY and SVGAGI.

V usage is TRBV10-3 and J usage is TRBJ2-1, with 8 bases matching TRBD2. CDR3 length equals 15 residues. Per germline, CDR1 ENHRY and CDR2 SYGVKD. Trimming removed 6 bases from V and 2 bases from J; junction bases left unmatched: 6. CDR3 in amino acids: CAIRAGGGTYNEQFF. For the CDR3, the DNA is TGTGCCATCAGGGCGGGAGGCGGGACCTACAATGAGCAGTTCTTC.

In its sample, this clonotype was seen a few times. The genes are TRBV6-5 and TRBJ1-1; D gene ambiguous. This CDR3 comprises 15 residues. The ends were cut back, 5 bases at V and 6 bases at J, with 19 bases in the middle. Per the germline V gene, CDR1 is MNHEY and CDR2 is SVGAGI. The CDR3 protein is CASSTLGRLIAEAFF. CDR3 nucleotide sequence: TGTGCCAGCAGTACCCTTGGTAGACTCATCGCTGAAGCTTTCTTT.

At least ten counts were recorded for this clonotype. For the CDR3, the DNA is TGTGCCAGCAGCTCCCCCCGGGAGTTCACAGATACGCAGTATTTT. Translated: CASSSPREFTDTQYF. The genes are TRBV7-9 and TRBJ2-3; possibly TRBD2 for D (6 bases). The CDR3 has 15 amino acids. Deletions cut 4 bases from V and 2 bases from J, with 13 bases between. Germline values: CDR1 SEHNR, CDR2 FQNEAQ (reference sequence).

This clonotype is medium-sized (0.01 to 0.1%). The genes are TRBV20-1 and TRBJ2-1; 11 bases line up with TRBD2. Germline V lookup: CDR1 DFQATT, CDR2 SNEGSKA (reference sequence). V dropped 5 bases and J dropped 5; count of bases not matched to a gene: 8. This CDR3 comprises 15 residues. The CDR3 protein is CSALGLAEMNNEQFF. For the CDR3, the DNA is TGCAGTGCTTTGGGACTAGCGGAGATGAACAATGAGCAGTTCTTC.

Judged by abundance, this clonotype is medium-sized. This sequence joins TRBV6-2 or TRBV6-3 and TRBJ2-1, with 8 nucleotides matching TRBD2. The germline CDR1 and CDR2 sequences are MNHEY and SVGEGT. This CDR3 is 16 amino acids long. After removal of 4 bases from V and 3 bases from J, the junction contained 8 bases not matched to a gene. Here the CDR3 reads CASSLLAEGIYNEQFF. In DNA, the CDR3 is TGTGCCAGCAGTTTACTAGCGGAGGGGATCTACAATGAGCAGTTCTTC.

This clonotype came up a few times. V is TRBV12-3 or TRBV12-4 and J is TRBJ1-1, with 10 bases fitting TRBD1. V shed 7 bases, J shed 10 bases, and the junction held 9 bases outside the gene matches. The CDR3 is made up of 13 amino acids. DNA for the CDR3: TGTGCCAGCACCTTGGGGACAGGGGCGAGAGCTTTCTTT. It translates to CASTLGTGARAFF.

This clonotype was seen repeatedly, ten times or more. This chain joins TRBV19 and TRBJ2-1; D unresolved. There are 12 residues in the CDR3. CDR1 and CDR2 (germline): LNHDA, SQIVND (reference sequence). Trimming removed 3 bases at V and 8 bases at J, with 8 bases between. In DNA, the CDR3 is TGTGCCAGTAGTATTTCTGTGGATGAGCAGTTCTTC. Its translation: CASSISVDEQFF.

In its sample, this clonotype was seen many times. The chain combines TRBV6-2 or TRBV6-3 with TRBJ2-2; 9 bases fit TRBD1. J lost 5 bases, V lost 5 bases, and 12 bases had no gene match. Germline CDR1 MNHEY, CDR2 SVGEGT. The CDR3 totals 17 residues. The CDR3 nucleotides are TGTGCCAGCAGTGGTGGACAGGGGAGGGGGCGGACCGGGGAGCTGTTTTTT. Its protein is CASSGGQGRGRTGELFF.

This clonotype is medium-sized (0.01 to 0.1%) by share. The J gene is TRBJ2-5, the V gene TRBV7-2; 9 bases agree with TRBD2. Per the germline V gene, CDR1 is SGHTA and CDR2 is FQGNSA. This CDR3 has 16 residues. The ends lost 4 bases at V and 3 bases at J; junction bases unmatched: 9. The CDR3 protein is CASSYPTSGFEETQYF. Here the CDR3 DNA reads TGTGCCAGCAGCTACCCGACTAGCGGATTTGAAGAGACCCAGTACTTC.

By share of the sample, this clonotype is medium-sized. The rearrangement joins TRBV7-2 to TRBJ2-5; perhaps TRBD2 as D (6 bases). Germline CDR1 reads SGHTA; CDR2 reads FQGNSA. The CDR3 runs 14 residues. Trimming took 5 bases from V and 4 from J, leaving 14 bases between them. CDR3 loop: CASSPSGGVETQYF. CDR3 coding DNA: TGTGCCAGCAGCCCAAGTGGCGGGGTAGAGACCCAGTACTTC.